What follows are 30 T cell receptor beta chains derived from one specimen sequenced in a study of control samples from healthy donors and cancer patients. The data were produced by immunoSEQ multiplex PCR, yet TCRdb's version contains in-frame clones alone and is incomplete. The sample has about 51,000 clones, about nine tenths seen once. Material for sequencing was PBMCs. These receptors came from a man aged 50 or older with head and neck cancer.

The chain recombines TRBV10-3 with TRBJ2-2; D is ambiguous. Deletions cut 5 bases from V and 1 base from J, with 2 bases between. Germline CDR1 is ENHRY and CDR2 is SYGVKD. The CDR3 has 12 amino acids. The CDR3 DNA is TGTGCCATCAGTCAGAACACCGGGGAGCTGTTTTTT. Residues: CAISQNTGELFF.

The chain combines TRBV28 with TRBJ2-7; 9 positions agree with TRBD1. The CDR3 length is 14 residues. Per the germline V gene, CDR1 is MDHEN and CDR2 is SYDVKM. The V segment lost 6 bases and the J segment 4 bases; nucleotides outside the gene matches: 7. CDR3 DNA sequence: TGTGCCAGCAGACCCGTAGACAGGGGGTACGAGCAGTACTTC. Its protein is CASRPVDRGYEQYF.

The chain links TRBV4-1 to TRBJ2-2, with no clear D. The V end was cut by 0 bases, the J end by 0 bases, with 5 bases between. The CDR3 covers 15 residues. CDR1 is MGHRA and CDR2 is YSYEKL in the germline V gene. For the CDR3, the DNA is TGCGCCAGCAGCCAAGAGAGTTCGAACACCGGGGAGCTGTTTTTT. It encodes CASSQESSNTGELFF.

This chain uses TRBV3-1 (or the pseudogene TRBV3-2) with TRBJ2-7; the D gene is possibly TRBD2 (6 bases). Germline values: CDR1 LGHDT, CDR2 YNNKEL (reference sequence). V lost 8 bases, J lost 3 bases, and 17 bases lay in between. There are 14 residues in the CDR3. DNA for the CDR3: TGTGCCAGCTCCACGCGGACGGGGGACTACGAGCAGTACTTC. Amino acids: CASSTRTGDYEQYF.

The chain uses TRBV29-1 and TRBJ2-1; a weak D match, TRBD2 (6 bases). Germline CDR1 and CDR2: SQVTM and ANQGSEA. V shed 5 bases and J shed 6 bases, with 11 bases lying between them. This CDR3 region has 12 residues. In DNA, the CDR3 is TGCAGCGTTTCCCCCGGGGGCAATGAGCAGTTCTTC. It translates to CSVSPGGNEQFF.

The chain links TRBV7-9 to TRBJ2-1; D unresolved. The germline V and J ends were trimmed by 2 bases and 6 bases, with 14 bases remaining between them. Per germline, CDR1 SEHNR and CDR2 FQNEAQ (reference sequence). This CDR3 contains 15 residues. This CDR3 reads CASSLTIFRLNEQFF. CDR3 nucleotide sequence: TGTGCCAGCAGCTTAACGATCTTCCGCCTCAATGAGCAGTTCTTC.

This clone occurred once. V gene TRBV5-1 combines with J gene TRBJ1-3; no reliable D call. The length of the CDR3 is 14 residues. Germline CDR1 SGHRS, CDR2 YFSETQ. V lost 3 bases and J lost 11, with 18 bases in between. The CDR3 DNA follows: TGCGCCAGCAGCTGGGCGGGGTTTTCAATGGCCATATATTTT. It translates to CASSWAGFSMAIYF. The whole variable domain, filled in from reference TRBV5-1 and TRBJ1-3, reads KAGVTQTPRYLIKTRGQQVTLSCSPISGHRSVSWYQQTPGQGLQFLFEYFSETQRNKGNFPGRFSGRQFSNSRSEMNVSTLELGDSALYLCASSWAGFSMAIYFGEGSWLTVV.

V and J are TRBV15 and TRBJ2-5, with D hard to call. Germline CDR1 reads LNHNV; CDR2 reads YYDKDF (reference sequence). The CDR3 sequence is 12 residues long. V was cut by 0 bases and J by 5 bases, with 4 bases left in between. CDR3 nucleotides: TGTGCCACCAGCAGAGATGAGGAGACCCAGTACTTC. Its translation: CATSRDEETQYF. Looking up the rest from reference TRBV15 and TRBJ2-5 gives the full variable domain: DAMVIQNPRYQVTQFGKPVTLSCSQTLNHNVMYWYQQKSSQAPKLLFHYYDKDFNNEADTPDNFQSRRPNTSFCFLDIRSPGLGDTAMYLCATSRDEETQYFGPGTRLLVL.

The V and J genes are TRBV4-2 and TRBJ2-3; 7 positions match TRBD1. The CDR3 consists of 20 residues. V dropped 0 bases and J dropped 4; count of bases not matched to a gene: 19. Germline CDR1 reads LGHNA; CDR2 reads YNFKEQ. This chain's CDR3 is CASSQDWLRGGRGSSDTQYF. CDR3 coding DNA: TGTGCCAGCAGCCAAGATTGGTTGCGAGGGGGCAGAGGAAGCTCAGATACGCAGTATTTT.

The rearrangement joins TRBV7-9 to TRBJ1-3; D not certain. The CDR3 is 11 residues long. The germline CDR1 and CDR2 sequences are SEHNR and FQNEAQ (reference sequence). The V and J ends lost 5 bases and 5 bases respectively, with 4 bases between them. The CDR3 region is CASSPRNTIYF. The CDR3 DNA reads TGTGCCAGCAGCCCACGAAACACCATATATTTT.

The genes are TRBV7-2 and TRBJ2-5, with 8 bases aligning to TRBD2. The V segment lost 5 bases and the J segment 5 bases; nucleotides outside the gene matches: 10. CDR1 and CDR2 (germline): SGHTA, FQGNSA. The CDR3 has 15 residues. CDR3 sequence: CASSQGRGGPETQYF. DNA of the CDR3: TGTGCCAGCAGCCAAGGACGGGGGGGGCCCGAGACCCAGTACTTC.

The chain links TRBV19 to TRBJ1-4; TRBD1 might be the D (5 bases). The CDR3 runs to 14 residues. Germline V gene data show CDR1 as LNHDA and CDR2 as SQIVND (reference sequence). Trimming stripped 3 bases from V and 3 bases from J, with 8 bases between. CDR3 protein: CASSIGGANEKLFF. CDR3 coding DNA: TGTGCCAGTAGTATTGGGGGTGCTAATGAAAAACTGTTTTTT.

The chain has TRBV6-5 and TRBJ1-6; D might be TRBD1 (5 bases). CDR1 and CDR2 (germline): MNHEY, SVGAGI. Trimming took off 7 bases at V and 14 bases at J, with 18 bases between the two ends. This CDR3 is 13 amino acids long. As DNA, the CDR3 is TGTGCCAGCACTAAGGGACCCTTTCAGGCCCTCCACTTT. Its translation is CASTKGPFQALHF.

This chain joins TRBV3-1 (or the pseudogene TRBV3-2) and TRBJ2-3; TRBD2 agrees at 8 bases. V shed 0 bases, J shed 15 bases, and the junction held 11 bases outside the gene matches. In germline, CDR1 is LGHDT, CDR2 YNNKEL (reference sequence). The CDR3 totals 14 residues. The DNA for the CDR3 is TGTGCCAGCAGCCAAGATGTTCGGGGACTAGTTGTCTATTTT. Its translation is CASSQDVRGLVVYF.

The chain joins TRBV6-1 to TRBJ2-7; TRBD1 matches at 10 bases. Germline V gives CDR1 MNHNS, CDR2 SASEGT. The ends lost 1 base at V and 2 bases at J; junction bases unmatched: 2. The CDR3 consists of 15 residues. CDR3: CASSEGQGAPYEQYF. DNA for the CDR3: TGTGCCAGCAGTGAAGGACAGGGGGCACCCTACGAGCAGTACTTC.

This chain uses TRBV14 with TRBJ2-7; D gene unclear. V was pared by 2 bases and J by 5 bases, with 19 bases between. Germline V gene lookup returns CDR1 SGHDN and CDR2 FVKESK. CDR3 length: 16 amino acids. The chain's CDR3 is CASSQYVGNTLDEQYF. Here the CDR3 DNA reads TGTGCCAGCAGCCAATATGTGGGCAATACACTGGACGAGCAGTACTTC.

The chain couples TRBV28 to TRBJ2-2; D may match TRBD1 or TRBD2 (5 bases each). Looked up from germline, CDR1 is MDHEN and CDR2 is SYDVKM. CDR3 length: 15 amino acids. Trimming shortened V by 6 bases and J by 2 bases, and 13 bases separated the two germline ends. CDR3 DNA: TGTGCCAGCAGCCGGGACGGCACAAACACCGGGGAGCTGTTTTTT. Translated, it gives CASSRDGTNTGELFF.

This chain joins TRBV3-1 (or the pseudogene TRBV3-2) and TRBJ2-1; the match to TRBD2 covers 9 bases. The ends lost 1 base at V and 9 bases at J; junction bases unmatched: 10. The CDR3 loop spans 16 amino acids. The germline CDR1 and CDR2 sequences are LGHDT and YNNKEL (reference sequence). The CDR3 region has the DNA TGTGCCAGCAGCCAAGTAGGGGTTAGCGGGAGTAGTGAGCAGTTCTTC. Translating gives CASSQVGVSGSSEQFF.

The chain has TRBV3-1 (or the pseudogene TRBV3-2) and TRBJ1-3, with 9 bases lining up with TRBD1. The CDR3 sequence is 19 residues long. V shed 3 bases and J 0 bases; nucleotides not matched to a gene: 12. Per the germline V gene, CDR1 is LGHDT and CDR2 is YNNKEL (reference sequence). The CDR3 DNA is TGTGCCAGCAGCCAGGCGGGACAGGGCTTCTTCCTCTCTGGAAACACCATATATTTT. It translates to CASSQAGQGFFLSGNTIYF.

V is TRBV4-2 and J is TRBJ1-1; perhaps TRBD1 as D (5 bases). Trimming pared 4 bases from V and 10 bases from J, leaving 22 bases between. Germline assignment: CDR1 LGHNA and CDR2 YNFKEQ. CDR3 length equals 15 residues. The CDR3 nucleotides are TGTGCCAGCAGCCCGGTGGGCAGGGCAGACACGGTAGCTTTCTTT. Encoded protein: CASSPVGRADTVAFF.

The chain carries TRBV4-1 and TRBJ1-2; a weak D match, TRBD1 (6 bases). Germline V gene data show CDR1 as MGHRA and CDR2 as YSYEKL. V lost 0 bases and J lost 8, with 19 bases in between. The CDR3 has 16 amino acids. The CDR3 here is CASSQDLLAGEGGYTF. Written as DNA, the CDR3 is TGCGCCAGCAGCCAAGATCTTCTGGCAGGGGAGGGCGGCTACACCTTC.

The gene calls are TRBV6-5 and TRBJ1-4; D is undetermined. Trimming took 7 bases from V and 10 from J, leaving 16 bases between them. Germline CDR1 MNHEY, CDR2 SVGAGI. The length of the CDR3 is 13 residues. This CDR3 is CASNRVVFGKLFF. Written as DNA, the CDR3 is TGTGCCAGCAATAGGGTAGTATTCGGAAAACTGTTTTTT.

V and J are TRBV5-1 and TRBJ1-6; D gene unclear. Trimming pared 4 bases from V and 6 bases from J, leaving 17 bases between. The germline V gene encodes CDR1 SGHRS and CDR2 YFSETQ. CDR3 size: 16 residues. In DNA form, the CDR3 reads TGCGCCAGCAGCCCGGCCGGTTCTCAGGCTAATTCACCCCTCCACTTT. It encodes CASSPAGSQANSPLHF.

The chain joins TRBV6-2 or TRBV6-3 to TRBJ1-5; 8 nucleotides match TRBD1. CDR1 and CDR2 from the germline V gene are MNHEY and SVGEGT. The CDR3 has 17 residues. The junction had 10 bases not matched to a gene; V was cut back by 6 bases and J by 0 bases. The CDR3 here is CASSVSGTGYSNQPQHF. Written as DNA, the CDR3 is TGTGCCAGCAGCGTCAGTGGGACAGGCTATAGCAATCAGCCCCAGCATTTT.

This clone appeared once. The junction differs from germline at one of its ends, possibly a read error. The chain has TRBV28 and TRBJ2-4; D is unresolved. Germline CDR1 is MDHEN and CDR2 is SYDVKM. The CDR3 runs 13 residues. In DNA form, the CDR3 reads TGTGCCAGCAGTTCAATAGCCAAGAACATTCAGTACTTC. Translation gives CASSSIAKNIQYF.

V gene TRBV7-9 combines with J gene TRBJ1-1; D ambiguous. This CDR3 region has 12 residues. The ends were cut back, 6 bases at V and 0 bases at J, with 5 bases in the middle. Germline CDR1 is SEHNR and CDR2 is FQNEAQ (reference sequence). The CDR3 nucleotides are TGTGCCAGCAGAGATATGAACACTGAAGCTTTCTTT. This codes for CASRDMNTEAFF. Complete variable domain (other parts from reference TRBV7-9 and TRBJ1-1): DTGVSQNPRHKITKRGQNVTFRCDPISEHNRLYWYRQTLGQGPEFLTYFQNEAQLEKSRLLSDRFSAERPKGSFSTLEIQRTEQGDSAMYLCASRDMNTEAFFGQGTRLTVV.

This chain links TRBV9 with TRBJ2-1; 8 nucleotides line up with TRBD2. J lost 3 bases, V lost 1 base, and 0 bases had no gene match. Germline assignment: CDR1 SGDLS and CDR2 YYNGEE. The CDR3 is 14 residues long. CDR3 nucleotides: TGTGCCAGCAGCGTAAGCGGGAGCTACAATGAGCAGTTCTTC. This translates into CASSVSGSYNEQFF.

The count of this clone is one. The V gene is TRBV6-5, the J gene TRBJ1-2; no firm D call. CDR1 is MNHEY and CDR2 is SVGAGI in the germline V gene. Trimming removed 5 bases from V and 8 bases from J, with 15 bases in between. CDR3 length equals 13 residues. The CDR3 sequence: CASSRGWGGGYTF. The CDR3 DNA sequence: TGTGCCAGCAGTCGCGGTTGGGGAGGGGGCTACACCTTC.

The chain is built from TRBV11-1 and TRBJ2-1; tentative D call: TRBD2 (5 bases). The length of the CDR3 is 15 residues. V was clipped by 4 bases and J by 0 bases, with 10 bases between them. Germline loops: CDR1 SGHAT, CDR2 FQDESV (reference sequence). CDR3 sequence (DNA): TGTGCCAGCAGCTCAAGCGGAAGCTCCTACAATGAGCAGTTCTTC. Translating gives CASSSSGSSYNEQFF.

The CDR3, as DNA: TGTGCCAGCCAGGCACAGATCTATGGCTACACCTTC. It codes for CASQAQIYGYTF. V usage is TRBV2 and J usage is TRBJ1-2; D remains ambiguous. There are 12 residues in the CDR3. The germline V gene encodes CDR1 SNHLY and CDR2 FYNNEI. Trimming shortened V by 8 bases and J by 4 bases, and 11 bases separated the two germline ends.